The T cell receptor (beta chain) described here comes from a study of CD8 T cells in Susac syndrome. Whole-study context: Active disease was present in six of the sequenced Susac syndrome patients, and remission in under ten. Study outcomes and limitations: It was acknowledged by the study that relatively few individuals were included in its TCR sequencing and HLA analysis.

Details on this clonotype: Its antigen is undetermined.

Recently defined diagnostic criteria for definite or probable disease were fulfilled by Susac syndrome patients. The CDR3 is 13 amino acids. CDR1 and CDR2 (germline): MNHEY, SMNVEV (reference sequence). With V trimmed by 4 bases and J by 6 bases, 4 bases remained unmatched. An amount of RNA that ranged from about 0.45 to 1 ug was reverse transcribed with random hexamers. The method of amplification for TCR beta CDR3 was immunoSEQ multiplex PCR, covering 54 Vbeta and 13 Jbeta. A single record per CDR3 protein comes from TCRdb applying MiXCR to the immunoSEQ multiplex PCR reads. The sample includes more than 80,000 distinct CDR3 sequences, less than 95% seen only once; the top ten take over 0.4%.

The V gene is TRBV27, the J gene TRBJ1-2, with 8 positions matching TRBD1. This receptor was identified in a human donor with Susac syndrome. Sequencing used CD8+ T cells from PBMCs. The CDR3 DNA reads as TGTGCCAGCAGTTCAGGGGGCGCTAATGGCTACACCTTC. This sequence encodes CASSSGGANGYTF.